These 18 T cell receptor beta chains share one sample of origin, sequenced in a study of metastatic and nonmetastatic thyroid tumors. Through MiXCR, TCRdb re-clonotyped the PCR reads. The sample contains roughly 32,000 clones, 6% to 9.5% of which appear only once. Treatment of any kind had been given to no patient before thyroid surgery. The sequenced sample was blood. The receptors were sampled from a female donor with papillary thyroid cancer or a benign thyroid nodule (not recorded which). Some clones in this sample may be carry-over from other donors' samples.

This clone has at least ten counts. The chain recombines TRBV7-2 with TRBJ2-2; D is perhaps TRBD1 (5 bases). Germline V gives CDR1 SGHTA, CDR2 FQGNSA. V lost 5 bases and J lost 1, with 5 bases in between. The CDR3 length is 13 residues. The DNA for the CDR3 is TGTGCCAGCAGCGACAGGAACACCGGGGAGCTGTTTTTT. This sequence encodes CASSDRNTGELFF.

This clone has a count of ten or more. The chain uses TRBV18 and TRBJ1-2; 7 bases match TRBD1. V gave up 4 bases and J gave up 2 bases; unmatched junction bases: 7. The germline CDR1 and CDR2 sequences are KGHSH and LQKENI. This CDR3 comprises 15 residues. The CDR3 region is CASSQAGTVNYGYTF. The DNA for the CDR3 is TGTGCCAGCTCACAAGCCGGGACAGTAAACTATGGCTACACCTTC. The full variable domain, completed using reference TRBV18 and TRBJ1-2, is NAGVMQNPRHLVRRRGQEARLRCSPMKGHSHVYWYRQLPEEGLKFMVYLQKENIIDESGMPKERFSAEFPKEGPSILRIQQVVRGDSAAYFCASSQAGTVNYGYTFGSGTRLTVV.

Details on this clone: One end of the junction varies from germline; a read error may be responsible. The chain joins TRBV5-1 to TRBJ2-3; D is unclear. The CDR3 loop spans 14 amino acids. Germline assignment: CDR1 SGHRS and CDR2 YFSETQ. This CDR3 reads CASSSQAGADTQYF. CDR3 DNA: TGTGCCAGCAGTAGTCAGGCTGGGGCAGATACGCAGTATTTT.

This clone appeared many times. The chain has TRBV20-1 and TRBJ2-4, with a tentative D call TRBD1 (6 bases). Germline V gene lookup returns CDR1 DFQATT and CDR2 SNEGSKA (reference sequence). Trimming shortened V by 2 bases and J by 4 bases, and 9 bases separated the two germline ends. CDR3 length: 13 residues. CDR3 in DNA: TGCAGTGCTAGAACAGGGTCAAAAAACATTCAGTACTTC. Amino acids: CSARTGSKNIQYF.

To note about this clone: A much larger clone differs from this one at a single base, so this may be a read error. The rearrangement uses TRBV6-5 and TRBJ2-5, with D possibly TRBD2 on 6 matching bases. Between the trimmed V and J ends, which lost 6 bases and 5 bases, there was a span of 13 bases. CDR1 and CDR2 from the germline V gene are MNHEY and SVGAGI. The CDR3 length is 13 residues. The DNA of the CDR3 is TGTGCCAGCAGCTATCTAGCGTGGGAGACCCAGTACTTC. It is translated as CASSYLAWETQYF.

At least ten counts were recorded for this clone. V gene TRBV7-6 combines with J gene TRBJ2-1; TRBD2 might be the D (6 bases). This CDR3 comprises 14 residues. Trimming left V 0 bases short and J 7 bases short, with 10 bases between. In germline, CDR1 is SGHVS, CDR2 FNYEAQ. The CDR3 protein is CASSLAGLPNEQFF. DNA of the CDR3: TGTGCCAGCAGCTTAGCGGGACTGCCTAATGAGCAGTTCTTC.

This clone was seen many times. The CDR3 protein is CASNRLAGGLEYF. CDR3 sequence (DNA): TGTGCCAGCAATCGACTAGCGGGGGGCCTGGAGTATTTT. This chain connects TRBV6-2 or TRBV6-3 to TRBJ2-3; 13 positions agree with TRBD2. From germline, CDR1 is MNHEY and CDR2 SVGEGT. Unmatched junction bases numbered 8, after V lost 7 bases and J lost 13 bases. This CDR3 has 13 residues.

This clone was seen repeatedly, ten times or more. This chain links TRBV3-1 with TRBJ2-2; the match to TRBD2 covers 11 bases. Germline V gene lookup returns CDR1 LGHDT and CDR2 YNNKEL (reference sequence). The CDR3 totals 18 residues. Germline trimming cut 0 bases from V and 2 bases from J; bases unmatched to any gene: 5. The CDR3 region is CASSQDPLAGANTGELFF. The DNA of the CDR3 is TGTGCCAGCAGCCAAGATCCACTAGCGGGGGCAAACACCGGGGAGCTGTTTTTT.

This clone has a count of ten or more. The V and J genes are TRBV20-1 and TRBJ1-1; no clear D gene. The germline V gene has CDR1 DFQATT and CDR2 SNEGSKA (reference sequence). This CDR3 is 16 amino acids long. The germline V and J ends were trimmed by 6 bases and 1 base, with 21 bases remaining between them. CDR3 coding DNA: TGCAGTGCCGAAGGGCAGTCGGGCCAACAGAACACTGAAGCTTTCTTT. This translates into CSAEGQSGQQNTEAFF.

This clone has at least ten counts. The chain recombines TRBV28 with TRBJ2-3, with D unresolved. Per germline, CDR1 MDHEN and CDR2 SYDVKM. The CDR3 runs 11 residues. V lost 3 bases, J lost 5 bases, and 3 bases lay in between. Here the CDR3 reads CASSFLDTQYF. CDR3 coding DNA: TGTGCCAGCAGTTTTCTAGATACGCAGTATTTT.

In its sample, this clone was seen many times. The chain recombines TRBV20-1 with TRBJ1-2, with D hard to call. Trimming removed 0 bases at V and 5 bases at J, with 13 bases between. The V gene's germline CDR1 is DFQATT and CDR2 SNEGSKA (reference sequence). The CDR3 covers 14 residues. CDR3 residues: CSARDSRTPYGYTF. DNA of the CDR3: TGCAGTGCTAGAGATTCTCGGACCCCATATGGCTACACCTTC.

This clone was recorded many times. The rearrangement joins TRBV9 to TRBJ2-1, with D possibly being TRBD2 (6 bases). The CDR3 consists of 15 residues. Germline V gene lookup returns CDR1 SGDLS and CDR2 YYNGEE. V gave up 4 bases and J gave up 10 bases, with 21 bases separating them. The CDR3 DNA sequence: TGTGCCAGCAGCCCCACGGGACTCGAGGGCGGGGAGCAGTTCTTC. Protein: CASSPTGLEGGEQFF.

The sample holds a few counts of this clone. The rearrangement links TRBV6-1 to TRBJ2-7; 9 bases agree with TRBD2. Germline V gene lookup returns CDR1 MNHNS and CDR2 SASEGT. CDR3 size: 15 residues. Germline trimming cut 6 bases from V and 7 bases from J; bases unmatched to any gene: 13. The CDR3 nucleotides read TGTGCCAGCAGATCAGCGGGGGGTGGCTCCCATGAGCAGTACTTC. It translates to CASRSAGGGSHEQYF.

This clone came up a few times. A much larger clone is a single base away; this may be a read error. Other DNA sequences within the sample encode an identical CDR3. In DNA form, the CDR3 reads TGCAGCGCTAGAGATCGAGGAGTAGCGGGAGCAGCCTACAATGAGCAGTTCTTC. Amino acid sequence: CSARDRGVAGAAYNEQFF. The chain uses TRBV20-1 and TRBJ2-1; the match to TRBD2 covers 9 bases. Germline V gene data show CDR1 as DFQATT and CDR2 as SNEGSKA (reference sequence). CDR3 length equals 18 residues.

This clone was seen many times. The V call is TRBV12-3 or TRBV12-4, the J call TRBJ2-7; 8 positions match TRBD1. This CDR3 has 16 amino acids. Losses at the gene ends were 5 bases for V and 1 base for J; bases not matched to a gene: 10. The CDR3 reads CASSVYRTGGSYEQYF. The CDR3 DNA sequence: TGTGCCAGCAGTGTCTACCGTACAGGGGGGTCCTACGAGCAGTACTTC.

This clone occurred many times. CDR3 sequence: CATRLEGRPEYTDTQYF. CDR3 DNA sequence: TGTGCCACCAGGCTTGAGGGCAGGCCCGAATACACAGATACGCAGTATTTT. This chain links TRBV24-1 with TRBJ2-3, with D possibly TRBD2 on 5 matching bases. Trimming shortened V by 7 bases and J by 2 bases, and 21 bases separated the two germline ends. The CDR3 runs 17 residues. CDR1 and CDR2 from the germline V gene are KGHDR and SFDVKD.

Ten or more counts support this clone. The chain is built from TRBV6-5 and TRBJ2-5; D possibly corresponds to TRBD2 (5 bases). The V gene's germline CDR1 is MNHEY and CDR2 SVGAGI. V lost 0 bases and J 6 bases, leaving 14 bases between the germline ends. The CDR3 has 15 amino acids. The CDR3 bases are TGTGCCAGCAGTTACTCGGCGGGCGCGGAGAAGACCCAGTACTTC. It yields the protein CASSYSAGAEKTQYF.

This clone was seen repeatedly, ten times or more. The chain carries TRBV29-1 and TRBJ2-3; 7 bases align to TRBD2. V was clipped by 7 bases and J by 0 bases; unmatched bases: 4. The germline V gene has CDR1 SQVTM and CDR2 ANQGSEA. CDR3 size: 13 residues. CDR3 coding DNA: TGCAGCGAGCGGGATCCTAGCACAGATACGCAGTATTTT. This codes for CSERDPSTDTQYF.